The 7 T cell receptor beta chains given below trace back to one sample, sequenced in a study of cytomegalovirus exposure and HLA in healthy donors (dated by TCRdb to 2015 to 2018). The library was obtained by the immunoSEQ multiplex PCR assay. The multiplex PCR relied on a mix of 60 forward primers for TCR Vbeta segments and 13 reverse primers for TCR Jbeta segments. Not all clones reach the TCRdb copy of this immuneACCESS table, which keeps in-frame sequences only. Checked studies attribute under half of the gap to unresolved V genes and leave the rest unexplained. The sample table contains 84,000 or so clones; only one count was recorded for less than 65% of them. The top ten clonotypes cover approximately 5.8% of the sample. Sequencing used PBMCs. The receptors here all came from a woman in her 30s in good health and CMV-seropositive.

The CDR3: CASSLDLHTGELFF. As DNA, the CDR3 is TGTGCCAGCAGCTTAGATCTCCACACCGGGGAGCTGTTTTTT. The chain employs TRBV7-2 and TRBJ2-2; D remains ambiguous. Trimming stripped 1 base from V and 3 bases from J, with 6 bases between. The CDR3 runs to 14 residues. From germline, CDR1 is SGHTA and CDR2 FQGNSA.

This clone was seen a few times. The chain recombines TRBV5-4 with TRBJ1-1; no firm D call. The V end was cut by 4 bases, the J end by 11 bases, with 15 bases between. This CDR3 is built from 12 residues. CDR1 is SGHNT, CDR2 YYREEE, per germline (reference sequence). CDR3 amino acids: CASSRSGVAAFF. CDR3 coding DNA: TGTGCCAGCAGCCGAAGTGGTGTCGCGGCTTTCTTT.

The chain employs TRBV2 and TRBJ2-2; no firm D call. CDR1 and CDR2 (germline): SNHLY, FYNNEI. The CDR3 is made up of 14 amino acids. The ends were cut back, 0 bases at V and 5 bases at J, with 7 bases in the middle. The CDR3 DNA follows: TGTGCCAGCAGTGAAGCGCGCAGGACCGGGGAGCTGTTTTTT. Translation gives CASSEARRTGELFF.

This chain uses TRBV7-3 with TRBJ2-3, with D uncertain. The CDR3 is 12 amino acids. The V end was cut by 5 bases, the J end by 0 bases, with 3 bases between. Germline V gives CDR1 SGHTA, CDR2 FQGTGA. The CDR3 nucleotides read TGTGCCAGCAGCCCGAGCACAGATACGCAGTATTTT. Translation: CASSPSTDTQYF.

The chain employs TRBV29-1 and TRBJ2-7; 8 bases are shared with TRBD1. V trimming: 2 bases; J trimming: 6 bases; junction bases outside the gene matches: 6. This CDR3 region has 13 residues. Germline V CDR1 and CDR2: SQVTM, ANQGSEA. The CDR3 region has the DNA TGCAGCGTTGAAAAACAGGGGGTTGGCGAGCAGTACTTC. Its translation is CSVEKQGVGEQYF.

This clone has more than one count but fewer than ten. The rearrangement joins TRBV19 to TRBJ2-2, with 7 bases lining up with TRBD2. This CDR3 is 15 amino acids long. The germline CDR1 and CDR2 sequences are LNHDA and SQIVND (reference sequence). The ends lost 1 base at V and 2 bases at J; junction bases unmatched: 1. Here the CDR3 reads CASSIGGGNTGELFF. CDR3 nucleotides: TGTGCCAGTAGTATAGGGGGGGGAAACACCGGGGAGCTGTTTTTT.

The chain uses TRBV5-1 and TRBJ1-2; D is undetermined. The CDR3 runs 15 residues. Trimming took 0 bases from V and 3 from J, leaving 12 bases between them. Germline CDR1 reads SGHRS; CDR2 reads YFSETQ. CDR3 loop: CASSLERTTYYGYTF. CDR3 in DNA: TGCGCCAGCAGCTTGGAGCGAACGACCTACTATGGCTACACCTTC. Variable domain in full (rest from reference TRBV5-1 and TRBJ1-2): KAGVTQTPRYLIKTRGQQVTLSCSPISGHRSVSWYQQTPGQGLQFLFEYFSETQRNKGNFPGRFSGRQFSNSRSEMNVSTLELGDSALYLCASSLERTTYYGYTFGSGTRLTVV.